Below, one T cell receptor beta chain is given with its context. The data belong to a study of cytomegalovirus exposure and HLA in healthy donors. The germline V gene has CDR1 SGDLS and CDR2 YYNGEE. Trimming at V came to 0 bases and at J to 6 bases, leaving 6 bases not matched to a gene. CDR3 length equals 14 residues. This PCR relied on a set of 60 Vbeta primers and 13 Jbeta primers. TCRdb keeps only in-frame clones here, not all; method: immunoSEQ multiplex PCR. The table records under 90,000 clones, approximately 67% of them present only once. Sequences were obtained from PBMCs. The TCR comes from a man aged 35 to 55 in good health and CMV-seropositive. The V gene is TRBV9, the J gene TRBJ2-7; 7 positions match TRBD1. The CDR3 region has the DNA TGTGCCAGCAGCGTAGTGGGACAGACCTTCGAGCAGTACTTC. Residues: CASSVVGQTFEQYF.